Presented here are 22 T cell receptor beta chains from one specimen sequenced in a study of OX40 agonist ivuxolimab in advanced cancers. Profiling relied on immunoSEQ multiplex PCR, and the TCRdb table lists in-frame clones only, not all of them. The data show roughly 67,000 clones, with about 87% seen just once and about 3.9% held by the top ten. This sample comprised CD4+ or CD8+ T cells sorted from blood, obtained in a trial of the OX40 agonist ivuxolimab. All receptors derive from an adult with an advanced solid tumor such as melanoma, head and neck, liver or kidney cancer.

The chain couples TRBV30 to TRBJ2-1; perhaps TRBD2 as D (5 bases). This CDR3 spans 14 amino acids. V dropped 3 bases and J dropped 2 bases, with 11 bases sitting between them. Germline assignment: CDR1 GTSNPN and CDR2 SVGIG (reference sequence). For the CDR3, the DNA is TGTGCCTGGAGCGACGGGCGGGCCTACAATGAGCAGTTCTTC. It yields the protein CAWSDGRAYNEQFF.

The chain carries TRBV4-1 and TRBJ1-2; a weak D match, TRBD1 (6 bases). From germline, CDR1 is MGHRA and CDR2 YSYEKL. The CDR3 is made up of 16 amino acids. With 0 bases removed from V and 4 bases from J, the gap between germline ends came to 15 bases. The CDR3 DNA reads as TGCGCCAGCAGCCAAGATCGTTCGGCAGGGGCCTATGGCTACACCTTC. Residues: CASSQDRSAGAYGYTF.

This chain uses TRBV28 with TRBJ2-5, with 8 nucleotides matching TRBD1. V lost 6 bases and J lost 7; bases outside the gene matches: 13. The CDR3 runs 15 residues. Germline values: CDR1 MDHEN, CDR2 SYDVKM. CDR3 in DNA: TGTGCCAGCAGATCGACAGGGGACCCGACGGGGACCCAGTACTTC. Translating it yields CASRSTGDPTGTQYF.

The CDR3 DNA sequence: TGCAGCGTCGCCAGCGGGGGAATCTACAATGAGCAGTTCTTC. This translates into CSVASGGIYNEQFF. The chain joins TRBV29-1 to TRBJ2-1; 8 bases line up with TRBD2. CDR3 size: 14 residues. The V segment lost 6 bases and the J segment 3 bases; nucleotides outside the gene matches: 7. From germline, CDR1 is SQVTM and CDR2 ANQGSEA.

J is TRBJ2-3 and V is TRBV18; D not certain. V gave up 0 bases and J gave up 0 bases, with 7 bases separating them. The CDR3 is made up of 15 amino acids. Germline CDR1 KGHSH, CDR2 LQKENI. This chain's CDR3 is CASSPPLRSTDTQYF. The CDR3 DNA reads TGTGCCAGCTCACCACCTCTCAGAAGCACAGATACGCAGTATTTT.

This chain connects TRBV27 to TRBJ2-1; D is possibly TRBD2 (5 bases). This CDR3 comprises 14 residues. The germline V gene has CDR1 MNHEY and CDR2 SMNVEV (reference sequence). The V end was cut by 6 bases, the J end by 7 bases, with 16 bases between. CDR3 nucleotides: TGTGCCAGCAGCCGGGGTGGCCCGGTTAATGAGCAGTTCTTC. Protein product: CASSRGGPVNEQFF.

V gene TRBV30 combines with J gene TRBJ1-3; D not certain. CDR1 and CDR2 from the germline V gene are GTSNPN and SVGIG (reference sequence). V lost 0 bases and J 2 bases, leaving 8 bases between the germline ends. The CDR3 consists of 14 residues. The CDR3 nucleotides read TGTGCCTGGAGTGTGTTAGATACTGGAAACACCATATATTTT. Translating it yields CAWSVLDTGNTIYF.

The rearrangement uses TRBV5-1 and TRBJ2-1, with 10 bases that match TRBD2. The CDR3 spans 15 residues. CDR1 SGHRS and CDR2 YFSETQ come from the germline V gene. Trimming at V came to 0 bases and at J to 7 bases, leaving 4 bases not matched to a gene. The CDR3 spells CASSLASGSLNEQFF. The CDR3, as DNA: TGCGCCAGCAGCTTGGCTAGCGGGAGTTTAAATGAGCAGTTCTTC.

The chain joins TRBV4-1 to TRBJ2-3; 8 bases agree with TRBD2. J gave up 2 bases and V 1 base, and 14 bases lay outside the gene matches. Looked up from germline, CDR1 is MGHRA and CDR2 is YSYEKL. The CDR3 covers 19 residues. The CDR3 nucleotides are TGCGCCAGCAGCCAAGCCCCCGGTGCGGGAGGCCTCTCCACAGATACGCAGTATTTT. As protein: CASSQAPGAGGLSTDTQYF.

The chain joins TRBV27 to TRBJ1-1, with TRBD1 as a possible D gene (5 bases). Germline V gives CDR1 MNHEY, CDR2 SMNVEV (reference sequence). Trimming stripped 8 bases from V and 8 bases from J, with 21 bases between. This CDR3 contains 14 residues. CDR3 residues: CASGSSGDLGEAFF. As DNA, the CDR3 is TGTGCCAGCGGCTCCTCGGGGGATCTGGGAGAAGCTTTCTTT.

The J gene is TRBJ1-1, the V gene TRBV30; D not resolved. The germline gives CDR1 GTSNPN, CDR2 SVGIG (reference sequence). Trimming took off 3 bases at V and 0 bases at J, with 8 bases between the two ends. This CDR3 has 13 amino acids. The CDR3 reads CAWSEQMNTEAFF. In DNA form, the CDR3 reads TGTGCCTGGAGCGAACAGATGAACACTGAAGCTTTCTTT. The full variable domain, in which reference TRBV30 and TRBJ1-1 provide the parts outside the CDR3, is SQTIHQWPATLVQPVGSPLSLECTVEGTSNPNLYWYRQAAGRGLQLLFYSVGIGQISSEVPQNLSASRPQDRQFILSSKKLLLSDSGFYLCAWSEQMNTEAFFGQGTRLTVV.

V gene TRBV28 combines with J gene TRBJ2-5, with TRBD2 matching 10 bases. J lost 1 base, V lost 4 bases, and 15 bases had no gene match. The CDR3 contains 19 residues. Germline loops: CDR1 MDHEN, CDR2 SYDVKM. The CDR3 region is CASSSSRAGGPGVQETQYF. CDR3 in DNA: TGTGCCAGCAGTTCCTCCCGAGCGGGGGGGCCGGGGGTCCAAGAGACCCAGTACTTC.

For the CDR3, the DNA is TGTGCCAGCAGAACTAGCGGGGGAAACTACGAGCAGTACTTC. Translated, it gives CASRTSGGNYEQYF. This rearrangement joins TRBV6-1 to TRBJ2-7, with 11 bases identical to TRBD2. CDR3 length: 14 residues. Trimming at V came to 6 bases and at J to 3 bases, leaving 4 bases not matched to a gene. Germline V gene sequence: CDR1 MNHNS, CDR2 SASEGT.

The rearrangement uses TRBV7-9 and TRBJ2-7, with no clear D. Germline V lookup: CDR1 SEHNR, CDR2 FQNEAQ (reference sequence). V gave up 1 base and J gave up 3 bases, with 10 bases separating them. The CDR3 has 14 residues. DNA of the CDR3: TGTGCCAGCAGCTTAGAGGGTACAATCTACGAGCAGTACTTC. As protein: CASSLEGTIYEQYF.

The chain is built from TRBV5-4 and TRBJ2-1; 8 positions agree with TRBD2. The CDR3 is 18 amino acids. The V gene's germline CDR1 is SGHNT and CDR2 YYREEE (reference sequence). V lost 5 bases and J lost 6; bases outside the gene matches: 19. The CDR3 reads CASRPSAGVSLGANEQFF. CDR3 nucleotide sequence: TGTGCCAGCAGACCTTCAGCGGGGGTCTCCCTAGGCGCCAATGAGCAGTTCTTC.

This chain connects TRBV5-1 to TRBJ2-1; TRBD2 agrees at 12 bases. V dropped 1 base and J dropped 8; count of bases not matched to a gene: 10. This CDR3 comprises 17 residues. Germline assignment: CDR1 SGHRS and CDR2 YFSETQ. The CDR3 here is CASSLKTTSGSFDEQFF. CDR3 nucleotide sequence: TGCGCCAGCAGCTTGAAAACGACTAGCGGGAGTTTCGATGAGCAGTTCTTC.

The chain employs TRBV27 and TRBJ1-1, with 12 bases matching TRBD1. The ends lost 5 bases at V and 4 bases at J; junction bases unmatched: 14. The CDR3 runs 18 residues. CDR1 and CDR2 from the germline V gene are MNHEY and SMNVEV (reference sequence). CDR3 in DNA: TGTGCCAGCAGTCCCATAGATGGGACAGGGGGCGTCAGCACTGAAGCTTTCTTT. Translating gives CASSPIDGTGGVSTEAFF.

The gene calls are TRBV7-3 and TRBJ1-6, with TRBD1 matching over 10 bases. Trimming removed 0 bases from V and 10 bases from J; junction bases left unmatched: 3. The CDR3 runs to 15 residues. From germline, CDR1 is SGHTA and CDR2 FQGTGA. CDR3 in DNA: TGTGCCAGCAGCTTAACGGGACAGGGGCCATCACCCCTCCACTTT. Translating gives CASSLTGQGPSPLHF.

The chain combines TRBV2 with TRBJ1-5; a possible D gene is TRBD1 (5 bases). Germline CDR1 is SNHLY and CDR2 is FYNNEI. CDR3 length equals 14 residues. V shed 6 bases and J shed 5 bases, with 14 bases lying between them. CDR3 nucleotide sequence: TGTGCCAGCAGGGGCACGGCCAGGGATCAGCCCCAGCATTTT. Translating it yields CASRGTARDQPQHF.

The CDR3 DNA sequence: TGTGCCAGCAGCGCACGGGACTATCCCTACGAGCAGTACTTC. Translation gives CASSARDYPYEQYF. This chain connects TRBV9 to TRBJ2-7; 7 bases match TRBD2. V was pared by 3 bases and J by 2 bases, with 5 bases of the junction left unmatched. Germline-derived CDR1 and CDR2 are SGDLS and YYNGEE. This CDR3 contains 14 residues.

This clone was seen a single time. This sequence joins TRBV6-4 and TRBJ1-4, with 10 bases aligning to TRBD1. This CDR3 is 17 amino acids long. CDR1 is MRHNA, CDR2 SNTAGT, per germline. V lost 6 bases and J lost 4; bases outside the gene matches: 11. CDR3 sequence (DNA): TGTGCCAGCAGGACTAGACAGGGGGCCCTACATAATGAAAAACTGTTTTTT. This codes for CASRTRQGALHNEKLFF.

This clone was observed a handful of times. This chain joins TRBV7-2 and TRBJ2-4, with D unresolved. This CDR3 has 15 residues. With 1 base removed from V and 5 bases from J, the gap between germline ends came to 12 bases. The germline gives CDR1 SGHTA, CDR2 FQGNSA. The CDR3 nucleotides are TGTGCCAGCAGCTTAGAGCCTGCTTACCAAAACATTCAGTACTTC. Protein product: CASSLEPAYQNIQYF.